This record covers a single TCR beta chain. This sample is part of a study of cytomegalovirus exposure and HLA in healthy donors. The V gene lost 1 base and the J gene lost 0 bases, with 13 bases spanning the gap. The CDR3 length is 16 residues. CDR1 and CDR2 (germline): SGHDN, FVKESK. This PCR relied on a set of 60 Vbeta primers and 13 Jbeta primers. The data were produced by immunoSEQ multiplex PCR, yet TCRdb's version contains in-frame clones alone and is incomplete. The sample holds about 140,000 clones. The clonotype was recovered from a male donor in good health and CMV-seronegative. The rearrangement uses TRBV14 and TRBJ2-7, with a weak D call TRBD2 (5 bases). What was sequenced was PBMCs. The DNA of the CDR3 is TGTGCCAGCAGCCAAGGAGGACTTTATCGCTCCTACGAGCAGTACTTC. It yields the protein CASSQGGLYRSYEQYF.